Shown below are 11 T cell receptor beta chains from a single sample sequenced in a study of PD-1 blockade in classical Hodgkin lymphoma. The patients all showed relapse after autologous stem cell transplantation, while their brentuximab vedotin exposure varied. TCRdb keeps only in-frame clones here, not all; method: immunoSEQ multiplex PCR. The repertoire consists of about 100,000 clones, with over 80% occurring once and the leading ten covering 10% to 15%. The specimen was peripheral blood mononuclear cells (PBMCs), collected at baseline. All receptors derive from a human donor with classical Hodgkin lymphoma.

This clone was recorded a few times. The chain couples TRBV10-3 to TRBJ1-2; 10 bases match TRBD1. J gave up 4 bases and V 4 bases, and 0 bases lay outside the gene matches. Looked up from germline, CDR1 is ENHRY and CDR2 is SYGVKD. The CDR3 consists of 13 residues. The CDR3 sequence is CAISGDRGYGYTF. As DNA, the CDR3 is TGTGCCATCAGTGGGGACAGGGGCTATGGCTACACCTTC.

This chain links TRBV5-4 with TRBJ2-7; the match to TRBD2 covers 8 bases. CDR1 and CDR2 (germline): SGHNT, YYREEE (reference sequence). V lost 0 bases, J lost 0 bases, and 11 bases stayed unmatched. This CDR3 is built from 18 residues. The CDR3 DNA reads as TGTGCCAGCAGCTTGGCCCCACTCGGGGGGGTGAGCTCCTACGAGCAGTACTTC. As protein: CASSLAPLGGVSSYEQYF.

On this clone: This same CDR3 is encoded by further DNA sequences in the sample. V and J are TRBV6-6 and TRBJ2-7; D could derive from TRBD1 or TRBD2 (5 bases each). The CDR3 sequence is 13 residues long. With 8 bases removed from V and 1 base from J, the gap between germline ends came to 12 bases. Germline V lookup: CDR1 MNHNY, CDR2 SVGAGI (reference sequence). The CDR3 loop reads CASGGTASYEQYF. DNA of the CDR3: TGTGCCAGCGGTGGGACCGCTTCCTACGAGCAGTACTTC.

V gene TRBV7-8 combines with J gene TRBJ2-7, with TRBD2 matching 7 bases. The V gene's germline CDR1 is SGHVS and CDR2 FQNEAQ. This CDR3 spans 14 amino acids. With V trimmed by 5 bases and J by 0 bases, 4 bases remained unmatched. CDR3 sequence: CASSLTSVSYEQYF. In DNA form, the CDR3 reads TGTGCCAGCAGCCTAACTAGCGTCTCCTACGAGCAGTACTTC.

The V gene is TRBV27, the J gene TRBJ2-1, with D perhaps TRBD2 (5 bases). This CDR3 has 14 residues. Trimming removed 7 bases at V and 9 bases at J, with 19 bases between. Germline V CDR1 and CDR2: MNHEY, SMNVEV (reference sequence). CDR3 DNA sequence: TGTGCCAGCACCCTCCAGGCTAGCTCCAGTGAGCAGTTCTTC. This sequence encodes CASTLQASSSEQFF.

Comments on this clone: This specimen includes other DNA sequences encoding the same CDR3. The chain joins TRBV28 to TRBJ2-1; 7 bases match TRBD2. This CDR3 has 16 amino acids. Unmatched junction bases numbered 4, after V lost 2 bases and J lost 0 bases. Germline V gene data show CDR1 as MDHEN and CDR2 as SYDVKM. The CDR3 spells CASSLGGGSSYNEQFF. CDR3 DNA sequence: TGTGCCAGCAGTTTAGGAGGCGGGAGCTCCTACAATGAGCAGTTCTTC.

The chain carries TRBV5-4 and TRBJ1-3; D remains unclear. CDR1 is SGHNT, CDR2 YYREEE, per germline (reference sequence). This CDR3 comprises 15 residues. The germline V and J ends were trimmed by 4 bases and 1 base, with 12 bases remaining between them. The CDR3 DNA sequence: TGTGCCAGCAGCCTACAGTCCAGGTCTGGAAACACCATATATTTT. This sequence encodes CASSLQSRSGNTIYF.

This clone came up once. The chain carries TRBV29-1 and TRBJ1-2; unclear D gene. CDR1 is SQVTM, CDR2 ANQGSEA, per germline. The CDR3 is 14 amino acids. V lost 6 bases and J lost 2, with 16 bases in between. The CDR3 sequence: CSVLTKSRNYGYTF. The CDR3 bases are TGCAGCGTCCTCACCAAGAGCCGCAACTATGGCTACACCTTC.

Written as DNA, the CDR3 is TGTGCCAGCAGCTTAGGGACTAGCGGGAGCGAGCAGTACTTC. Protein product: CASSLGTSGSEQYF. V usage is TRBV7-6 and J usage is TRBJ2-7; 13 bases align to TRBD2. CDR3 length: 14 amino acids. The germline gives CDR1 SGHVS, CDR2 FNYEAQ. V was clipped by 1 base and J by 6 bases; unmatched bases: 0.

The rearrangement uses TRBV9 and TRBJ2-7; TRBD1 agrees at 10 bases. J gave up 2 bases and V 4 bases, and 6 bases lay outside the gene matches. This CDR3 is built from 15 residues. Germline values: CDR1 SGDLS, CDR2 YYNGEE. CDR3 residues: CASSRRQGAPYEQYF. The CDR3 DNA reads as TGTGCCAGCAGCAGACGACAGGGGGCTCCCTACGAGCAGTACTTC.

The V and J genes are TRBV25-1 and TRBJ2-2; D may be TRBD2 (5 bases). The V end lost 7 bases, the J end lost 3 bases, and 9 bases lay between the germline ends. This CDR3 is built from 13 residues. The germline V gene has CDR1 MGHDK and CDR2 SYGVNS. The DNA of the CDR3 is TGTGCCAGCACCGGGGTTTACACCGGGGAGCTGTTTTTT. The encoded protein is CASTGVYTGELFF.